These T cell receptor beta chains were read from a single sample in a study of T cells in Graves' hyperthyroidism and ophthalmopathy. TCRdb itself ran the multiplex PCR reads through MiXCR, one entry per CDR3 protein. This table holds around 600,000 distinct CDR3 sequences, approximately 16% found once. Sequencing was done on a sample of blood. The receptors were gathered from a woman aged 40-49 years with Graves' ophthalmopathy. Each CDR3 is given with its conserved first and last residue. A D gene is named only where the DNA matches it firmly. Rows give clone size only sometimes, using once, few, many, or a class for an expanded clone.

>.|TRBJ2-5|.|TRBV20-1
TGCAGTGTTGGAGGAGGGGGGGTGGAGACCCAGTACTTC
CSVGGGGVETQYF
>few|TRBJ2-2|TRBD1|TRBV5-1
TGCGCCAGCAGCTTGGCTCAGGGGGCTGCCACCGGGGAGCTGTTTTTT
CASSLAQGAATGELFF
>.|TRBJ2-4|.|TRBV20-1
TGCAGTGCTAGAGATTCTGCCCACAAGGGGGACATTCAGTACTTC
CSARDSAHKGDIQYF
>many|TRBJ2-1|TRBD2|TRBV2
TGTGCCAGCAGTGCCCCCGGCCTAGCGGGGGTCTACAATGAGCAGTTCTTC
CASSAPGLAGVYNEQFF
>many|TRBJ1-2|TRBD1|TRBV3-1
TGTGCCAGCAGCCAGGTCGGAACAGGGGGCGCGATGAGCTATGGCTACACCTTC
CASSQVGTGGAMSYGYTF
>many|TRBJ1-2|.|TRBV12-3/TRBV12-4
TGTGCCAGCAGCCAAGGTCTGTATGGCTACACCTTC
CASSQGLYGYTF
>many|TRBJ1-3|TRBD1|TRBV2
TGTGCCAGCAGTGATCCCGGGACAGTCTCTGGAAACACCATATATTTT
CASSDPGTVSGNTIYF
>few|TRBJ2-7|.|TRBV15
TGTGCCACCAGCACCGCCCTGACGCACTCCTACGAGCAGTACTTC
CATSTALTHSYEQYF
>many|TRBJ2-1|.|TRBV5-6
TGTGCCAGCAGCCAGACAGCCGAGCAGTTCTTC
CASSQTAEQFF
>many|TRBJ2-7|.|TRBV6-1
TGTGCCAGCAGTACCTACGAGAAGGGGGCCTACGAGCAGTACTTC
CASSTYEKGAYEQYF
>few|TRBJ2-1|TRBD2|TRBV20-1
TGCAGTGTTCAGTGGAGCGGGGGGGGATACAATGAGCAGTTCTTC
CSVQWSGGGYNEQFF
>many|TRBJ1-2|.|TRBV7-9
TGTGCCAGCAGCTCCCGGAGGGAAGTGACCTATGGCTACACCTTC
CASSSRREVTYGYTF
>.|TRBJ2-3|TRBD1|TRBV4-1
TGCGCCAGCAGGCCAATGGGACAGAAAAGACTACCCTCTGAGGATACGCAGTATTTT
CASRPMGQKRLPSEDTQYF
>many|TRBJ2-3|.|TRBV2
TGTGCCAGCAGCCGCAATGGCTGGGGCACAGATACGCAGTATTTT
CASSRNGWGTDTQYF
>many|TRBJ2-3|TRBD2|TRBV20-1
TGCAGTGCTATCCTAGCGGGGGGACTACCACACACAGATACGCAGTATTTT
CSAILAGGLPHTDTQYF
>many|TRBJ2-7|TRBD1|TRBV2
TGTGCCAGCAGTCCCGGGACAGGGGTTTACGAGCAGTACTTC
CASSPGTGVYEQYF